This T cell receptor beta chain appears in the sequencing data of a study of tumor-infiltrating lymphocytes in primary liver carcinoma. The study, taken as a whole, reports: Among top clones, only about 7.5-25% appeared in all five tumor regions. Pairs comparing tumor with adjacent tissue or blood overlapped less than pairs drawn from tumor regions.

A primer matching the constant region was used to make TCR beta cDNA from approximately 500 ng of total RNA. It was through three nested multiplex PCR rounds of slightly modified ARM-PCR that TCR beta libraries arose. A C-beta reverse primer and TRBV1-TRBV30 forward primers served in each of the first two PCR rounds, at 10 cycles apiece. TCRdb ran MiXCR on the multiplex PCR reads and lists one entry per CDR3 protein. Seen here are 65,000 to 90,000 distinct CDR3 sequences, 60% to 75% observed once, and the top ten hold approximately 19%. Both RNA and DNA were isolated together from about 21-30 mg of bulk tissue that had not been sorted. Every one of the tumor samples had a viable tumor cell content above 80%. V lost 4 bases to trimming and J lost 10 bases, with 19 bases between them. Germline CDR1 and CDR2: LNHDA and SQIVND (reference sequence). This CDR3 has 15 residues. Of note for this clonotype: Antigen specificity is unknown.

The clonotype originates from a middle-aged man with primary liver carcinoma and hepatitis B virus infection. This chain uses TRBV19 with TRBJ2-2; no firm D call. The sample comprised liver tumor tissue from sampling region 1. This sample's subset: tumor region T1, superior pole. The DNA for the CDR3 is TGTGCCAGTAGTAGAGGCCTCTCCCAAGGCGAGGAGCTGTTTTTT. It codes for CASSRGLSQGEELFF. The whole variable domain, remainder taken from reference TRBV19 and TRBJ2-2, is DGGITQSPKYLFRKEGQNVTLSCEQNLNHDAMYWYRQDPGQGLRLIYYSQIVNDFQKGDIAEGYSVSREKKESFPLTVTSAQKNPTAFYLCASSRGLSQGEELFFGEGSRLTVL.